This record looks at one T cell receptor beta chain sequence and its context. This record comes from a study of identical twins. This CDR3 spans 13 amino acids. CDR1 is MDHEN and CDR2 is SYDVKM in the germline V gene. The germline V and J ends were trimmed by 5 bases and 2 bases, with 9 bases remaining between them. MiXCR, applied by TCRdb to the 5' RACE reads, yields one record per CDR3 protein. Among roughly 250,000 distinct CDR3 sequences listed, around 6.6% were seen once. This same sample was also part of a study on yellow fever vaccine responses in identical twins.

This receptor was taken from a woman between 18 and 29 years old in good health. The sequencing sample was made of memory (CD45RO+) T cells sorted from blood. V and J are TRBV28 and TRBJ1-2; D not resolved. The chain's CDR3 is CASSAARNYGYTF. DNA for the CDR3: TGTGCCAGCAGTGCGGCGCGGAACTATGGCTACACCTTC.